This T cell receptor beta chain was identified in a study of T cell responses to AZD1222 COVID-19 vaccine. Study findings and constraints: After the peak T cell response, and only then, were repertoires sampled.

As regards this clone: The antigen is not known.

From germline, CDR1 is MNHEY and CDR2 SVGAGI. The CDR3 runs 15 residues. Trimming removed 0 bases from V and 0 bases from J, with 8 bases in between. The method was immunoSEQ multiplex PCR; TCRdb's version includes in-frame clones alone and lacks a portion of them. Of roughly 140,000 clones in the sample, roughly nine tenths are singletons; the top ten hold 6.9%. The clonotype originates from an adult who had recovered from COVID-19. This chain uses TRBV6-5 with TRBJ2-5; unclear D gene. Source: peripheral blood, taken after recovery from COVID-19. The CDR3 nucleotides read TGTGCCAGCAGTTACTCGATGAACTACCAAGAGACCCAGTACTTC. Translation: CASSYSMNYQETQYF.